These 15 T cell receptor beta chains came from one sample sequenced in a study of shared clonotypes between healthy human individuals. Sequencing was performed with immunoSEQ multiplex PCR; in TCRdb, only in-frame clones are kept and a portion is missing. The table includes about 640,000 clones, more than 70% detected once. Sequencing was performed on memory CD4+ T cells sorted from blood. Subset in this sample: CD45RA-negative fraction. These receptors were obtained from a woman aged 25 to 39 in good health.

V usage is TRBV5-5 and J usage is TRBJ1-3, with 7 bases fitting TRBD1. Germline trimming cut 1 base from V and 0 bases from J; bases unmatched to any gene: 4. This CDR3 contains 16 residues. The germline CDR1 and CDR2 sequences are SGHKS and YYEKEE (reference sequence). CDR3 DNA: TGTGCCAGCAGCTTGTCACAGGGGATCTCTGGAAACACCATATATTTT. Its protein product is CASSLSQGISGNTIYF.

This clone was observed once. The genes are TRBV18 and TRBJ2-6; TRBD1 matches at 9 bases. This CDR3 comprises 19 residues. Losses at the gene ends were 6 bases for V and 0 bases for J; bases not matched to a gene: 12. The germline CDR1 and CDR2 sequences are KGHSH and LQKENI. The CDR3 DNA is TGTGCCAGCTCGAATCGGGGGACAGGGTTTTTCTCTGGGGCCAACGTCCTGACTTTC. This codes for CASSNRGTGFFSGANVLTF. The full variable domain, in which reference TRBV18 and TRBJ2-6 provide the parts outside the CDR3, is NAGVMQNPRHLVRRRGQEARLRCSPMKGHSHVYWYRQLPEEGLKFMVYLQKENIIDESGMPKERFSAEFPKEGPSILRIQQVVRGDSAAYFCASSNRGTGFFSGANVLTFGAGSRLTVL.

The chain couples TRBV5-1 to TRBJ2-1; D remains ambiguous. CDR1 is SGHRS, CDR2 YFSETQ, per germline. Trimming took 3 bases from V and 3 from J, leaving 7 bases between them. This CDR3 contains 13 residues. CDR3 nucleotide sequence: TGCGCCAGCAGCTACGGAAACTACAATGAGCAGTTCTTC. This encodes CASSYGNYNEQFF.

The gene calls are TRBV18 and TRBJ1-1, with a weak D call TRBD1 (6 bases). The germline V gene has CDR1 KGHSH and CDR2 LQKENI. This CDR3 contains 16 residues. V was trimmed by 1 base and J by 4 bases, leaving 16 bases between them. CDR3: CASSPQTTGRTTEAFF. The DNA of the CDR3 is TGTGCCAGCTCACCACAAACTACAGGGAGGACCACTGAAGCTTTCTTT.

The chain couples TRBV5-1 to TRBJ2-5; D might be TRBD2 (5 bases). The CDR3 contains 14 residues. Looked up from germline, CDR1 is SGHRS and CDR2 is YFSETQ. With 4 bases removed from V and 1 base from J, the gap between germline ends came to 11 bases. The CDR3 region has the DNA TGCGCCAGCAGCACACTAGGCCTCCAAGAGACCCAGTACTTC. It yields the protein CASSTLGLQETQYF.

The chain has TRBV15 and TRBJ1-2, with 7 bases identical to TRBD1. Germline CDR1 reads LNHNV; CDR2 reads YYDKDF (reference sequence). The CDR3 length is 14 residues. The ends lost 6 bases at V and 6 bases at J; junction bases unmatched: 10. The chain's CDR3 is CATSPGEQGDGYTF. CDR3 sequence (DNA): TGTGCCACCAGTCCTGGTGAGCAGGGGGATGGCTACACCTTC.

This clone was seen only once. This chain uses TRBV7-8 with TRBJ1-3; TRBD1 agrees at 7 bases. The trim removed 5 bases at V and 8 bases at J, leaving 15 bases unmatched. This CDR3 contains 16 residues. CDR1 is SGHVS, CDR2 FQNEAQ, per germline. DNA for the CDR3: TGTGCCAGCAGCACCTACAGGGGCTTCACGACGGACACCATATATTTT. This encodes CASSTYRGFTTDTIYF.

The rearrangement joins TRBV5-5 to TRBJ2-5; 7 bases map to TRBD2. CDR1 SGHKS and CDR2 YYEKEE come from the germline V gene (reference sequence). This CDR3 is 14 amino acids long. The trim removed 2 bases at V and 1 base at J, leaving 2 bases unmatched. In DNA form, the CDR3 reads TGTGCCAGCAGCTTTGCGGGGGTCCAAGAGACCCAGTACTTC. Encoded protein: CASSFAGVQETQYF.

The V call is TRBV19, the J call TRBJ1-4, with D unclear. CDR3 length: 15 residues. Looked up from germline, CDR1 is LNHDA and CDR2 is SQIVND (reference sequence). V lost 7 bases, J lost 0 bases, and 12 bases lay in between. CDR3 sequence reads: CASKGVDSTNEKLFF. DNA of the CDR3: TGTGCCAGTAAAGGAGTGGATTCAACTAATGAAAAACTGTTTTTT.

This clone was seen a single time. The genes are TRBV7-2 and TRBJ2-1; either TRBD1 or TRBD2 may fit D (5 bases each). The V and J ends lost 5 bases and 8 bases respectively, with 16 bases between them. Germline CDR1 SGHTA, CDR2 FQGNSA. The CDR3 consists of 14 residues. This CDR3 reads CASSLGPSAYEQFF. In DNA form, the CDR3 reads TGTGCCAGCAGCCTGGGACCCTCGGCATATGAGCAGTTCTTC.

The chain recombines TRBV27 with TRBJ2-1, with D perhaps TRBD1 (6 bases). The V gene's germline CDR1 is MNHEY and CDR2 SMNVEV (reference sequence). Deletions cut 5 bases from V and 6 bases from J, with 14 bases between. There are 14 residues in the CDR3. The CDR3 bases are TGTGCCAGCAGTCTAAACAGGGTTAGCAATGAGCAGTTCTTC. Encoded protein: CASSLNRVSNEQFF.

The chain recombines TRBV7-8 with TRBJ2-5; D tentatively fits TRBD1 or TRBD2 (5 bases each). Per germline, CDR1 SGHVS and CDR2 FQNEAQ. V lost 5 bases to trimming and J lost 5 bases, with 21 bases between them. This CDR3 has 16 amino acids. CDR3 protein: CASSPQPGGVPETQYF. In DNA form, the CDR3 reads TGTGCCAGCAGCCCCCAGCCTGGGGGAGTACCCGAGACCCAGTACTTC.

CDR3 bases: TGTGCCAGCAGCCCCTTGGGGTACGAGCAGTACTTC. Its translation is CASSPLGYEQYF. The chain employs TRBV7-2 and TRBJ2-7; D uncertain. Deletions cut 5 bases from V and 4 bases from J, with 9 bases between. The CDR3 consists of 12 residues. The germline gives CDR1 SGHTA, CDR2 FQGNSA. Complete variable domain (other parts from reference TRBV7-2 and TRBJ2-7): GAGVSQSPSNKVTEKGKDVELRCDPISGHTALYWYRQSLGQGLEFLIYFQGNSAPDKSGLPSDRFSAERTGGSVSTLTIQRTQQEDSAVYLCASSPLGYEQYFGPGTRLTVT.

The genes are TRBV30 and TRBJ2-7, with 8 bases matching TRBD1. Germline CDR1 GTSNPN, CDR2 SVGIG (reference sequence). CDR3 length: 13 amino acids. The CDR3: CAFRTGPTYEQYF. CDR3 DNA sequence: TGTGCTTTCAGGACAGGGCCTACCTACGAGCAGTACTTC.

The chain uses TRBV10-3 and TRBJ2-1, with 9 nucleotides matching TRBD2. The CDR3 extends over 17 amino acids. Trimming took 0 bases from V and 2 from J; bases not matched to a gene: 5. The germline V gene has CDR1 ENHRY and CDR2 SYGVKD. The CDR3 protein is CAISESGAGGPYNEQFF. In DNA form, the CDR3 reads TGTGCCATCAGTGAGTCCGGAGCGGGGGGACCCTACAATGAGCAGTTCTTC.